This TCR beta chain was captured in a study of blood T cells in healthy people across ages (dated by TCRdb to 2013 to 2016). Study-wide context: In model experiments, roughly one uniquely barcoded TCR beta cDNA molecule per two T cells was captured by template switching. The study measured age-related changes in TCR beta repertoire diversity using deep sequencing normalized with unique cDNA molecular identifiers. The donors were split into four age groups: young (average around 16 years), middle-aged (roughly 40), aged (over 55) and long-lived (more than 80). To avoid experimental bias, donors of different ages were distributed randomly across sequencing lanes. Two additional independent replicas of 1 million unique cDNA reads from the same blood draw were analyzed for two donors (one aged 18 to 30 and one aged 80 or older).

The CDR3 covers 13 residues, taking in both the cysteine and the phenylalanine. Of the read, only the CDR3 DNA is kept; its 39 bases are in frame from base 1. Between the V and J ends, shortened by 6 bases and 4 bases respectively, the junction contains 11 bases. The germline V gene gives CDR1 as SGHTA and CDR2 as FQGNSA. This clonotype was seen repeatedly, ten times or more. There is no known antigen for this receptor. Qualities for individual bases were not recorded, and no much larger clone is one base off. The 40 or so donors, aged roughly 6 to 90 years, were systemically healthy Caucasian individuals from Russia. Around 9.9 milliliters of peripheral blood were collected from each donor into EDTA-treated Vacutainer tubes. PBMCs were isolated by Ficoll-Paque density-gradient centrifugation, with at least 7 million obtained per sample. Total RNA, at least 6 micrograms per sample, was extracted from PBMCs with Trizol reagent. For every donor, an aliquot of PBMCs went through flow cytometry to measure the percentages of naive CD45RAhigh/CD27high T cells.

Points the paper makes about the study in general: Conclusive comparison of naive and antigen-experienced compartments was prevented by the profiling of bulk unsorted PBMCs. Estimates of total diversity based on one million sequenced T cells were regarded as lower bounds and as underestimates. The long-lived group showed more naive CD4+ T cells, fewer expanded clones and increased TCR diversity than the aged group, suggesting age selection. Donor CMV infection status was unknown, potentially confounding age-related changes in expanded clonotypes. Observed TCR beta diversity correlated strongly with the percentage of naive T cells measured by flow cytometry. As age increased, observed TCR beta diversity per million T cells dropped in a roughly linear way, and a significant reduction was already evident by age about 40.

The library was prepared using 5' RACE. The sample was run on an Illumina HiSeq 2500. A second about 7 to 12 cycle PCR used a sample-barcoded 5' primer and a J-beta primer mix. Each TCR beta cDNA molecule received a unique molecular identifier from a template-switch 5' adaptor carrying 12 random nucleotides. Each sample yielded at least 3 million CDR3-containing paired-end reads. All of the RNA was converted into first-strand cDNA using the Mint cDNA synthesis kit, with a TRBC-specific oligonucleotide serving as the primer. All cDNA was treated with uracil-DNA glycosylase and then went through a first 18-cycle PCR with the universal primers M1SS and BC2_uni_R. Regarding the original processing steps: For normalization, 1 million high-quality reads were randomly selected from each sample, with every read carrying a distinct molecular identifier. Reads sharing molecular identifiers were discarded rather than binned into consensus sequences. MiTCR, run with a Q25 quality threshold and the strictest error-elimination algorithm, handled CDR3 identification, clonotype clustering and error correction. A nonparametric unseen species model using Euler transformation provided a lower-bound estimate of total TCR beta diversity. TCRdb's own reprocessing of the public reads used fastp at Q25 and MiXCR and kept productive beta chains. Rows with a matching CDR3 protein are joined into one entry that keeps the most common DNA and genes. TCRdb's processing, not the authors' own work, is the source of the V and J calls. The sample includes around 870,000 distinct CDR3 sequences, with under 35% observed a single time. The ten largest clonotypes hold roughly 17% of the sample.

This clonotype was obtained from an elderly woman in good health. This receptor chain uses TRBV7-2 and TRBJ2-3, with the identity of the D gene unclear. Sequencing was performed on blood. The DNA sequence is given as TGTGCCAGCAGAGTGGTGCCTGCAGATACGCAGTATTTT. Its translation is CASRVVPADTQYF.